One and the same sample provided the 4 T cell receptor beta chains below, sequenced in a study of identical twins. TCRdb fed the 5' RACE reads into MiXCR, producing one record per CDR3 protein. This table has 650,000 to 800,000 distinct CDR3 sequences, 8% to 9% appearing once. Another study also made use of these data, one on yellow fever vaccine responses in identical twins.

The sample comprised PBMCs. All receptors derive from a woman between 18 and 29 years old in good health.

This clonotype was recorded many times. The gene calls are TRBV10-3 and TRBJ2-5; D gene uncertain. Deletions cut 3 bases from V and 2 bases from J, with 4 bases between. The CDR3 spans 12 residues. Germline CDR1 is ENHRY and CDR2 is SYGVKD. The CDR3 reads CAISDLQETQYF. The CDR3 DNA sequence: TGTGCCATCAGTGATTTACAAGAGACCCAGTACTTC.

The sample holds a few counts of this clonotype. The rearrangement joins TRBV6-5 to TRBJ2-1; 8 nucleotides align to TRBD1. The CDR3 runs 15 residues. Germline trimming cut 2 bases from V and 5 bases from J; bases unmatched to any gene: 5. Germline assignment: CDR1 MNHEY and CDR2 SVGAGI. CDR3 sequence (DNA): TGTGCCAGCAGTTACGGACAGGGAAGGGACAATGAGCAGTTCTTC. Translation: CASSYGQGRDNEQFF.

This clonotype has a handful of counts. V and J are TRBV5-1 and TRBJ2-3; D perhaps matches TRBD2 (6 bases). The length of the CDR3 is 16 residues. Germline loops: CDR1 SGHRS, CDR2 YFSETQ. V was cut by 7 bases and J by 0 bases, with 18 bases left in between. CDR3 coding DNA: TGCGCCAGCCGACCCGGGGTAGCGGCGAGCACAGATACGCAGTATTTT. This translates into CASRPGVAASTDTQYF. The variable domain in full, with the rest retrieved from reference TRBV5-1 and TRBJ2-3, is KAGVTQTPRYLIKTRGQQVTLSCSPISGHRSVSWYQQTPGQGLQFLFEYFSETQRNKGNFPGRFSGRQFSNSRSEMNVSTLELGDSALYLCASRPGVAASTDTQYFGPGTRLTVL.

Ten or more counts support this clonotype. The gene calls are TRBV2 and TRBJ2-3; D is unclear. The germline V and J ends were trimmed by 5 bases and 2 bases, with 14 bases remaining between them. This CDR3 region has 15 residues. CDR1 is SNHLY, CDR2 FYNNEI, per germline. CDR3 residues: CASSRKARYTDTQYF. CDR3 sequence (DNA): TGTGCCAGCAGTCGAAAGGCCCGGTACACAGATACGCAGTATTTT.